This TCR beta chain was documented in a study of blood T cells in healthy people across ages. The study's findings and limits: Long-lived donors had more naive CD4+ cells and higher diversity than aged donors. Reliance upon unsorted PBMCs precluded definitive naive versus antigen-experienced comparison.

This clonotype was recorded many times. Its antigen is not identified. It was with a sample-barcoded 5' primer and a J-beta primer mix that a second PCR of roughly 7 to 12 cycles was run. TCRdb reanalysed the 5' RACE reads using MiXCR and keeps one entry per CDR3 protein. The sample lists approximately 700,000 distinct CDR3 sequences; 32% were seen once. Germline V lookup: CDR1 SGHTA, CDR2 FQGNSA. V lost 5 bases and J 2 bases, leaving 16 bases between the germline ends. This CDR3 has 16 amino acids. The rearrangement uses TRBV7-2 and TRBJ2-1; tentatively, D is TRBD2 (6 bases). Material for sequencing was blood. The TCR sequence derives from a woman of 80 years or more in good health. CDR3 in DNA: TGTGCCAGCAGCCTCCTGGGCGGGGCCACCTACAATGAGCAGTTCTTC. Its translation: CASSLLGGATYNEQFF.